Each of the 13 T cell receptor beta chains below was sequenced from the same sample in a study of blood T cell repertoires in COVID-19. Sequencing was performed with immunoSEQ multiplex PCR; in TCRdb, only in-frame clones are kept and a portion is missing. The profile shows about 140,000 clones, approximately 81% of them singletons. The sample taken for sequencing was peripheral blood. All receptors derive from a human donor in a cohort sampled during active COVID-19.

This chain joins TRBV28 and TRBJ2-7; 8 bases line up with TRBD1. Per the germline V gene, CDR1 is MDHEN and CDR2 is SYDVKM. V shed 6 bases, J shed 10 bases, and the junction held 11 bases outside the gene matches. CDR3 size: 13 residues. In DNA, the CDR3 is TGTGCCAGCAGCGAACCGGGACAGGCTTTACAGTACTTC. Translation: CASSEPGQALQYF.

The chain recombines TRBV5-1 with TRBJ1-4; D is perhaps TRBD1 (6 bases). Germline V lookup: CDR1 SGHRS, CDR2 YFSETQ. The CDR3 spans 13 residues. V dropped 3 bases and J dropped 7 bases, with 10 bases sitting between them. In DNA form, the CDR3 reads TGCGCCAGCAGCTCAGGGGTCGTTGAAAAACTGTTTTTT. This gives the protein CASSSGVVEKLFF.

The chain couples TRBV4-3 to TRBJ2-1; 10 positions match TRBD1. Germline-derived CDR1 and CDR2 are LGHNA and YSLEER. The CDR3 contains 18 residues. With V trimmed by 4 bases and J by 4 bases, 13 bases remained unmatched. The CDR3 here is CASSPRDRGLAVYNEQFF. CDR3 nucleotides: TGCGCCAGCAGCCCTCGGGACAGGGGTCTAGCGGTGTACAATGAGCAGTTCTTC.

This sequence joins TRBV28 and TRBJ2-5; 10 nucleotides line up with TRBD2. The germline CDR1 and CDR2 sequences are MDHEN and SYDVKM. J gave up 3 bases and V 7 bases, and 11 bases lay outside the gene matches. The CDR3 runs 16 residues. The CDR3 sequence: CASIMSSGRGEETQYF. CDR3 DNA sequence: TGTGCCAGCATAATGTCTAGCGGGAGAGGGGAAGAGACCCAGTACTTC.

CDR3 amino acids: CASITGVSGNTIYF. The CDR3 DNA follows: TGTGCCAGTATCACAGGGGTCTCTGGAAACACCATATATTTT. V and J are TRBV6-5 and TRBJ1-3, with TRBD1 matching over 7 bases. After removal of 9 bases from V and 0 bases from J, the junction contained 5 bases not matched to a gene. This CDR3 comprises 14 residues. Germline V gene lookup returns CDR1 MNHEY and CDR2 SVGAGI.

The chain uses TRBV2 and TRBJ2-3; the D gene is possibly TRBD2 (5 bases). There are 15 residues in the CDR3. V was cut by 4 bases and J by 0 bases, with 11 bases left in between. Germline V CDR1 and CDR2: SNHLY, FYNNEI. CDR3 region: CASSGSAASTDTQYF. CDR3 coding DNA: TGTGCCAGCAGTGGATCAGCGGCGAGCACAGATACGCAGTATTTT.

V and J are TRBV23-1 and TRBJ2-7; D might be TRBD2 (5 bases). TRBV23-1 is assigned to the ORF class and has an uncertain function. This CDR3 is built from 16 residues. V shed 0 bases and J shed 1 base, with 13 bases lying between them. CDR3 nucleotide sequence: TGCGCCAGCAGTCAATCGTGTGCGGGCGTTTCCTACGAGCAGTACTTC. This codes for CASSQSCAGVSYEQYF.

The chain is built from TRBV13 and TRBJ2-2; D possibly corresponds to TRBD1 (5 bases). The CDR3 is made up of 16 amino acids. Trimming cost V 7 bases and J 1 base, with 16 bases left between them. The germline V gene encodes CDR1 PRHDT and CDR2 FYEKMQ (reference sequence). The CDR3 DNA is TGTGCCAGCACCCAAGGGGCAGGGATGAACACCGGGGAGCTGTTTTTT. Translating it yields CASTQGAGMNTGELFF.

This clone has a handful of counts. The chain couples TRBV3-1 (or the pseudogene TRBV3-2) to TRBJ2-2; D gene unclear. The CDR3 is 12 amino acids. With 3 bases removed from V and 5 bases from J, the gap between germline ends came to 4 bases. Germline V gene data show CDR1 as LGHDT and CDR2 as YNNKEL (reference sequence). The chain's CDR3 is CASSHYTGELFF. In DNA, the CDR3 is TGTGCCAGCAGCCACTATACCGGGGAGCTGTTTTTT.

The chain carries TRBV6-2 or TRBV6-3 and TRBJ2-7; TRBD1 agrees at 7 bases. The CDR3 has 12 amino acids. Germline V CDR1 and CDR2: MNHEY, SVGEGT. With 4 bases clipped from V and 6 bases from J, the junction kept 3 bases outside the gene matches. In DNA, the CDR3 is TGTGCCAGCAGTTCACAGGGGCGCGAGCAGTACTTC. It encodes CASSSQGREQYF.

V usage is TRBV7-3 and J usage is TRBJ2-7, with a tentative D call TRBD2 (6 bases). The CDR3 is 14 amino acids. Germline V gene sequence: CDR1 SGHTA, CDR2 FQGTGA. V lost 2 bases to trimming and J lost 5 bases, with 13 bases between them. In DNA, the CDR3 is TGTGCCAGCAGCTTAGGAGGGGATAACGACGAGCAGTACTTC. Translating gives CASSLGGDNDEQYF.

V gene TRBV28 combines with J gene TRBJ2-7; 9 positions agree with TRBD1. The CDR3 sequence is 15 residues long. Germline loops: CDR1 MDHEN, CDR2 SYDVKM. V lost 5 bases and J lost 4; bases outside the gene matches: 9. The CDR3 region is CASSPWDRVKYEQYF. The CDR3 nucleotides are TGTGCCAGCAGTCCCTGGGACAGGGTTAAGTACGAGCAGTACTTC.

The rearrangement uses TRBV6-6 and TRBJ2-7; 7 nucleotides match TRBD2. Trimming cost V 9 bases and J 3 bases; bases outside gene matches: 11. The CDR3 runs to 14 residues. CDR1 is MNHNY and CDR2 is SVGAGI in the germline V gene (reference sequence). The CDR3 loop reads CARVKGGRVYEQYF. CDR3 sequence (DNA): TGTGCCAGGGTTAAGGGCGGGAGAGTCTACGAGCAGTACTTC.